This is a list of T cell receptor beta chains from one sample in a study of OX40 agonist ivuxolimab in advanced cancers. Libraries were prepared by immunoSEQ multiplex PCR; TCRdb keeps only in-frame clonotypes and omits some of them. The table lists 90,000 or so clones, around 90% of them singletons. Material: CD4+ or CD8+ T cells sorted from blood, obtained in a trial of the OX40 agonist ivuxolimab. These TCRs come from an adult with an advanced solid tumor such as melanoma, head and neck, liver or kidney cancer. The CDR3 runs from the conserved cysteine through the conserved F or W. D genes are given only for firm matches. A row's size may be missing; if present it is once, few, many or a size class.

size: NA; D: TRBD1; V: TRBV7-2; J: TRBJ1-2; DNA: TGTGCCAGCAGCCGCGGGACAGGGTCGAAGTACTATGGCTACACCTTC; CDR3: CASSRGTGSKYYGYTF
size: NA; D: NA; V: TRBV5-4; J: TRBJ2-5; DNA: TGTGCCAGCAGCTTCCCACAGGGGAGGGAGGAGACCCAGTACTTC; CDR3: CASSFPQGREETQYF
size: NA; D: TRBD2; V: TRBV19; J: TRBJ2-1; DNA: TGTGCCAGTAGTGTTCTTAGCGGGAACTCCTACAATGAGCAGTTCTTC; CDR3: CASSVLSGNSYNEQFF
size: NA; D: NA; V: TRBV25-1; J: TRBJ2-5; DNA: TGTGCCAGAGGAGGATCATACCCTTCCCAAGAGACCCAGTACTTC; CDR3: CARGGSYPSQETQYF
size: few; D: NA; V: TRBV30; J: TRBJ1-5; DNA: TGTGCCTGGGATAAGAATAGCAATCAGCCCCAGCATTTT; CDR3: CAWDKNSNQPQHF
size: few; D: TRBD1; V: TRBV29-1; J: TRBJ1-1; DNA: TGCAGCGGGGGGGGAATCGGACAGGACACTGAAGCTTTCTTT; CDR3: CSGGGIGQDTEAFF
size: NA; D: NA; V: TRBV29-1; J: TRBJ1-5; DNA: TGCAGCGTGGCCTTGGGAGGGAATCAGCCCCAGCATTTT; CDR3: CSVALGGNQPQHF
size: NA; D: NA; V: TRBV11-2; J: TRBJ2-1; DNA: TGTGCCAGCAGCCCCTACTTTCTTAAACAGGGAATGGGTGAGCAGTTCTTC; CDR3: CASSPYFLKQGMGEQFF
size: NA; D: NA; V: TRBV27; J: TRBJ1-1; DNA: TGTGCCAGCAGTTTATCTCGCTCCTTGAACACTGAAGCTTTCTTT; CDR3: CASSLSRSLNTEAFF
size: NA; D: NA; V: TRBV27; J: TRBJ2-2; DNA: TGTGCCAGCAGTCCCGCGAACACCGGGGAGCTGTTTTTT; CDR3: CASSPANTGELFF
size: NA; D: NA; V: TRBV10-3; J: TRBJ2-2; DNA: TGTGCCATCAGTGAGGTGAGCGGTCAGTCGCAGCTGTTTTTT; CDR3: CAISEVSGQSQLFF
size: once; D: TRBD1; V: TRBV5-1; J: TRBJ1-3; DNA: TGCGCCAGCAGCTTGGCAGGGGGAACTGGAAACACCATATATTTT; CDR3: CASSLAGGTGNTIYF
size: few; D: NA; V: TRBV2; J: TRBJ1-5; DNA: TGTGCCAGCAGGAGCACAGGATTCAATCAGCCCCAGCATTTT; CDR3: CASRSTGFNQPQHF
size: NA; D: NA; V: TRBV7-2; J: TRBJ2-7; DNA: TGTGCCAGCAGCAGCCTCCTCGAGCAGTACTTC; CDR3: CASSSLLEQYF
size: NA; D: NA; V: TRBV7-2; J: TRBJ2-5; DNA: TGTGCCAGCAGCCTCAGGGTGCGCGAGACCCAGTACTTC; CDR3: CASSLRVRETQYF
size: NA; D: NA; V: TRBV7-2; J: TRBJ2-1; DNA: TGTGCCAGCAGCCTAACCTTTAGCTCCTACAATGAGCAGTTCTTC; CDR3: CASSLTFSSYNEQFF
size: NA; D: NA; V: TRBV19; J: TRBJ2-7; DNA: TGTGCCAGTAGTATTAGTAGGGACTACGAGCAGTACTTC; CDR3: CASSISRDYEQYF
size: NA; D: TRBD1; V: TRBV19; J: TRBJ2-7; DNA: TGTGCCAGTACTTCGATGGGACAGGGCGGCGAGCAGTACTTC; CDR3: CASTSMGQGGEQYF
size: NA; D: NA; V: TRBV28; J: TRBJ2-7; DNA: TGTGCCAGCAGATCCACGAACAGGGCTACTACCTACGAGCAGTACTTC; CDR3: CASRSTNRATTYEQYF
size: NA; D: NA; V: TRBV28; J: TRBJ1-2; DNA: TGTGCCAGCAGTCCAGCCAATGCTCGGATCTATGGCTACACCTTC; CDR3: CASSPANARIYGYTF
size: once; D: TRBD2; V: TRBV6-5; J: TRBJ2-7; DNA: TGTGCCAGCAGTCAGGTGGCTAGCGGGAGTTCCGAGCAGTACTTC; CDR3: CASSQVASGSSEQYF
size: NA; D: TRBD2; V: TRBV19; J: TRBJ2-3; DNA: TGTGCCAGTAGTAGGGGGGTAGCGGGAGCCGCAGATACGCAGTATTTT; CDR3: CASSRGVAGAADTQYF
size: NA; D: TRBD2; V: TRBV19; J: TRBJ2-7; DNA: TGTGCCAGTAGTTCACGACTAGCGGGAGGCCTCCTTGGGGAGCAGTACTTC; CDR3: CASSSRLAGGLLGEQYF
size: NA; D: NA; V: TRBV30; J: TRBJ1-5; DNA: TGTGCCTTCGGGACCGCAAATAGCAATCAGCCCCAGCATTTT; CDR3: CAFGTANSNQPQHF
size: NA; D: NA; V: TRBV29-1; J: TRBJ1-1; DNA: TGCAGCGTTGACAGCCAGCCCCCATTGAACACTGAAGCTTTCTTT; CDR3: CSVDSQPPLNTEAFF
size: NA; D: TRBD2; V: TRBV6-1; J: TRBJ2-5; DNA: TGTGCCAGCACTTCGCTAGCGGGAAAAGAGACCCAGTACTTC; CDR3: CASTSLAGKETQYF
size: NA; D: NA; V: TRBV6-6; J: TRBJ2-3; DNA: TGTGCCAGCAGTTACTCTGGGACCCCGCCAGATACGCAGTATTTT; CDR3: CASSYSGTPPDTQYF
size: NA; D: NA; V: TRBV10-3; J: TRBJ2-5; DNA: TGTGCCACCCAGACATATACGCAAGAGACCCAGTACTTC; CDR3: CATQTYTQETQYF
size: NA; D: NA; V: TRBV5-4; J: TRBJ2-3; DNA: TGTGCCAGCAGCTTTTATAGCACAGATACGCAGTATTTT; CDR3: CASSFYSTDTQYF
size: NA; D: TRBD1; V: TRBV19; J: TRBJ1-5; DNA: TGTGCCAGTAGTTCCTCAGGGGGTAGCAATCAGCCCCAGCATTTT; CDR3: CASSSSGGSNQPQHF
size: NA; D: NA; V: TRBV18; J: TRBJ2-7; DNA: TGTGCCAGCTCACCACCGGCCCGCGCCGGCTACGAGCAGTACTTC; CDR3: CASSPPARAGYEQYF
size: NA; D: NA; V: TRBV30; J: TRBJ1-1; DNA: TGTGCCTGGAGTGTGGAGGGGCGGAGGACTGAAGCTTTCTTT; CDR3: CAWSVEGRRTEAFF